These 23 T cell receptor beta chains originate from one sample sequenced in a study of cytomegalovirus exposure and HLA in healthy donors. PCR primers comprised 60 Vbeta and 13 Jbeta primers. Libraries were prepared by immunoSEQ multiplex PCR; TCRdb keeps only in-frame clonotypes and omits some of them. The data hold roughly 200,000 clones, with 81% observed a single time. The sequencing sample was made of PBMCs. Receptors originate from a man aged 40-49 years in good health and CMV-seropositive.

This chain connects TRBV2 to TRBJ1-4, with 8 bases identical to TRBD1. The V gene end was trimmed by 6 bases and the J gene end by 5 bases; junction bases not matched to a gene: 17. The length of the CDR3 is 18 residues. The V gene's germline CDR1 is SNHLY and CDR2 FYNNEI. CDR3 bases: TGTGCCAGCAGGGGCAGGGGGCTTGCCGGGGAATTCAATGAAAAACTGTTTTTT. Its translation is CASRGRGLAGEFNEKLFF.

The table lists this clone with a count of one. The chain couples TRBV2 to TRBJ1-3, with 8 bases matching TRBD1. The germline V gene has CDR1 SNHLY and CDR2 FYNNEI. Germline trimming cut 6 bases from V and 2 bases from J; bases unmatched to any gene: 3. This CDR3 comprises 14 residues. CDR3 in amino acids: CASRSQGAGNTIYF. The CDR3 nucleotides are TGTGCCAGCAGGTCACAGGGGGCTGGAAACACCATATATTTT.

V gene TRBV5-6 combines with J gene TRBJ2-5; 7 bases align to TRBD1. The germline gives CDR1 SGHDT, CDR2 YYEEEE. CDR3 length: 16 amino acids. V lost 1 base to trimming and J lost 3 bases; unmatched junction nucleotides: 9. CDR3 in amino acids: CASSLFGQATKETQYF. In DNA, the CDR3 is TGTGCCAGCAGCTTGTTCGGACAGGCAACCAAAGAGACCCAGTACTTC. Together with reference TRBV5-6 and TRBJ2-5, the CDR3 gives the full variable domain: DAGVTQSPTHLIKTRGQQVTLRCSPKSGHDTVSWYQQALGQGPQFIFQYYEEEERQRGNFPDRFSGHQFPNYSSELNVNALLLGDSALYLCASSLFGQATKETQYFGPGTRLLVL.

The V call is TRBV10-3, the J call TRBJ2-7, with 7 bases that match TRBD1. The V segment lost 4 bases and the J segment 6 bases; nucleotides outside the gene matches: 9. In germline, CDR1 is ENHRY, CDR2 SYGVKD. The length of the CDR3 is 14 residues. The CDR3 nucleotides read TGTGCCATCAGTGTACAGGGGATAGGGAGCGAGCAGTACTTC. Residues: CAISVQGIGSEQYF.

The chain uses TRBV19 and TRBJ1-2; 8 bases are shared with TRBD1. V lost 0 bases to trimming and J lost 7 bases; unmatched junction nucleotides: 10. The CDR3 is 16 amino acids. The germline CDR1 and CDR2 sequences are LNHDA and SQIVND (reference sequence). The CDR3 region has the DNA TGTGCCAGTAGTATAGATGGGACAGGTGCGAGGTCTGGCTACACCTTC. This gives the protein CASSIDGTGARSGYTF.

The V and J genes are TRBV30 and TRBJ2-7; 7 nucleotides match TRBD2. The CDR3 length is 13 residues. With V trimmed by 2 bases and J by 4 bases, 5 bases remained unmatched. Germline loops: CDR1 GTSNPN, CDR2 SVGIG (reference sequence). CDR3 DNA: TGTGCCTGGAGTATCCTCGGGGGGTACGAGCAGTACTTC. It codes for CAWSILGGYEQYF. The whole variable domain, remainder taken from reference TRBV30 and TRBJ2-7, is SQTIHQWPATLVQPVGSPLSLECTVEGTSNPNLYWYRQAAGRGLQLLFYSVGIGQISSEVPQNLSASRPQDRQFILSSKKLLLSDSGFYLCAWSILGGYEQYFGPGTRLTVT.

This sequence joins TRBV4-2 and TRBJ2-5; 11 nucleotides match TRBD2. This CDR3 is built from 15 residues. Germline V gene data show CDR1 as LGHNA and CDR2 as YNFKEQ. The junction had 3 bases not matched to a gene; V was cut back by 4 bases and J by 2 bases. The CDR3 region is CASSRGTSGQETQYF. The CDR3 DNA follows: TGTGCCAGCAGCCGAGGGACTAGCGGACAAGAGACCCAGTACTTC.

This clone has just one count. The chain joins TRBV11-3 to TRBJ1-5; TRBD1 agrees at 7 bases. The V gene end was trimmed by 0 bases and the J gene end by 0 bases; junction bases not matched to a gene: 11. CDR3 length equals 19 residues. Germline V gives CDR1 SGHNT, CDR2 YENEEA. CDR3 DNA sequence: TGTGCCAGCAGCTTAGATGGGGACAGAGACCCCTATAGCAATCAGCCCCAGCATTTT. It codes for CASSLDGDRDPYSNQPQHF.

The chain has TRBV6-1 and TRBJ2-7, with a possible D match to TRBD2 (6 bases). The CDR3 consists of 14 residues. Germline V CDR1 and CDR2: MNHNS, SASEGT. V lost 5 bases to trimming and J lost 7 bases, with 18 bases between them. CDR3 in amino acids: CASSTAGGPWEQYF. The CDR3 bases are TGTGCCAGCAGTACGGCCGGGGGACCTTGGGAGCAGTACTTC.

This chain uses TRBV10-3 with TRBJ1-5, with 7 bases lining up with TRBD1. The CDR3 is 15 amino acids. Trimming removed 10 bases from V and 3 bases from J; junction bases left unmatched: 12. Germline-derived CDR1 and CDR2 are ENHRY and SYGVKD. For the CDR3, the DNA is TGTGCCACCGGACCGGGACAGCGCGTCAATCAGCCCCAGCATTTT. Translation gives CATGPGQRVNQPQHF.

This chain connects TRBV27 to TRBJ2-3; D possibly corresponds to TRBD2 (5 bases). In germline, CDR1 is MNHEY, CDR2 SMNVEV (reference sequence). The CDR3 extends over 14 amino acids. V lost 5 bases, J lost 0 bases, and 9 bases lay in between. The CDR3 DNA is TGTGCCAGCAGTCCACTAGTGAGCACAGATACGCAGTATTTT. It encodes CASSPLVSTDTQYF.

The chain has TRBV2 and TRBJ2-2, with 10 bases that match TRBD2. Losses at the gene ends were 5 bases for V and 1 base for J; bases not matched to a gene: 4. The CDR3 runs to 16 residues. Germline CDR1 is SNHLY and CDR2 is FYNNEI. The chain's CDR3 is CASSYGLAENTGELFF. The CDR3, as DNA: TGTGCCAGCAGTTACGGACTAGCGGAGAACACCGGGGAGCTGTTTTTT.

J is TRBJ2-4 and V is TRBV7-6; 8 nucleotides align to TRBD1. V trimming: 5 bases; J trimming: 7 bases; junction bases outside the gene matches: 10. This CDR3 region has 15 residues. CDR1 SGHVS and CDR2 FNYEAQ come from the germline V gene. CDR3 DNA sequence: TGTGCCAGCAGCGCCGGACAGGGAGGTTGGAACATTCAGTACTTC. Amino acids: CASSAGQGGWNIQYF.

CDR3: CASSADRGDAFF. DNA of the CDR3: TGTGCCAGCAGCGCCGACAGGGGGGACGCTTTCTTT. This chain uses TRBV7-2 with TRBJ1-1; 9 bases match TRBD1. The J segment lost 11 bases and the V segment lost 5 bases, leaving 6 bases of the junction unmatched. Germline lookup yields CDR1 SGHTA and CDR2 FQGNSA. The CDR3 has 12 residues.

The chain employs TRBV7-8 and TRBJ1-6; 9 bases agree with TRBD1. V was clipped by 6 bases and J by 5 bases; unmatched bases: 11. Germline V gives CDR1 SGHVS, CDR2 FQNEAQ. This CDR3 has 17 amino acids. CDR3 sequence (DNA): TGTGCCAGCAGTTTCACCTTCGGGACAGGGAATAATTCACCCCTCCACTTT. Protein product: CASSFTFGTGNNSPLHF.

CDR3 DNA sequence: TGCGCCAGCCCCTCTGGGGAGCTGTTTTTT. This encodes CASPSGELFF. This chain joins TRBV4-1 and TRBJ2-2; D is unclear. V was pared by 8 bases and J by 8 bases, with 6 bases between. CDR3 length: 10 residues. CDR1 is MGHRA and CDR2 is YSYEKL in the germline V gene.

This clone was observed a single time. The chain carries TRBV7-2 and TRBJ2-1; D might be TRBD2 (6 bases). Trimming left V 2 bases short and J 8 bases short, with 13 bases between. From germline, CDR1 is SGHTA and CDR2 FQGNSA. CDR3 length: 14 amino acids. The CDR3: CASSLRLERDEQFF. The CDR3 coding sequence is TGTGCCAGCAGCTTACGACTAGAGAGGGATGAGCAGTTCTTC. Drawing the rest from reference TRBV7-2 and TRBJ2-1, the complete variable domain is GAGVSQSPSNKVTEKGKDVELRCDPISGHTALYWYRQSLGQGLEFLIYFQGNSAPDKSGLPSDRFSAERTGGSVSTLTIQRTQQEDSAVYLCASSLRLERDEQFFGPGTRLTVL.

J is TRBJ2-7 and V is TRBV7-8, with TRBD1 matching 7 bases. This CDR3 has 13 amino acids. V was pared by 2 bases and J by 3 bases, with 1 base of the junction left unmatched. The germline V gene encodes CDR1 SGHVS and CDR2 FQNEAQ. As DNA, the CDR3 is TGTGCCAGCAGCTTAACAGGGGACTACGAGCAGTACTTC. This sequence encodes CASSLTGDYEQYF.

This chain links TRBV19 with TRBJ2-4; 7 positions match TRBD1. The CDR3 loop spans 15 amino acids. CDR1 is LNHDA, CDR2 SQIVND, per germline (reference sequence). J gave up 7 bases and V 3 bases, and 9 bases lay outside the gene matches. The CDR3 is CASSISARGLNIQYF. CDR3 nucleotide sequence: TGTGCCAGTAGTATCTCAGCGAGGGGGCTCAACATTCAGTACTTC.

This chain uses TRBV4-2 with TRBJ2-1; possibly TRBD2 for D (6 bases). CDR1 LGHNA and CDR2 YNFKEQ come from the germline V gene. Deletions cut 0 bases from V and 12 bases from J, with 12 bases between. This CDR3 comprises 13 residues. The CDR3 coding sequence is TGTGCCAGCAGCCAAGATCTCGGGGGTGGGCAGTTCTTC. Its translation is CASSQDLGGGQFF.

The chain recombines TRBV7-8 with TRBJ1-3, with D unresolved. This CDR3 is 15 amino acids long. Looked up from germline, CDR1 is SGHVS and CDR2 is FQNEAQ. Trimming left V 5 bases short and J 2 bases short, with 13 bases between. The CDR3 here is CASSAKLGTGNTIYF. The CDR3 DNA reads as TGTGCCAGCAGCGCAAAACTCGGGACTGGAAACACCATATATTTT.

The rearrangement uses TRBV6-6 and TRBJ1-6, with a tentative D call TRBD1 (6 bases). Trimming left V 5 bases short and J 7 bases short, with 15 bases between. The CDR3 has 15 residues. Looked up from germline, CDR1 is MNHNY and CDR2 is SVGAGI (reference sequence). The CDR3 DNA is TGTGCCAGCAGTAGGGGAACAGGGCCGAATTCACCCCTCCACTTT. Encoded protein: CASSRGTGPNSPLHF.

This chain's CDR3 is CASSLTAGRWTEAFF. In DNA form, the CDR3 reads TGCGCCAGCAGCCTCACGGCTGGGAGGTGGACTGAAGCTTTCTTT. The chain carries TRBV5-1 and TRBJ1-1; D ambiguous. Germline CDR1 reads SGHRS; CDR2 reads YFSETQ. Trimming pared 4 bases from V and 5 bases from J, leaving 18 bases between. The CDR3 consists of 15 residues.